Described below is a single TCR beta chain sequence and its context. Its specificity is unknown. PCR was performed using 60 Vbeta and 13 Jbeta primers. Authors' methods: Unique TCR beta chains numbered roughly 80 million in a later analysis, with about 11 million shared. The repertoire was sequenced with immunoSEQ multiplex PCR; TCRdb's copy has only in-frame clones and lacks some. V and J calls and clone size are copied from that table; D and trimming were computed from the DNA. The sample has some 60,000 clones; more than 70% are singletons. This entry belongs to a study of cytomegalovirus exposure and HLA in healthy donors. Whole-study results and caveats: The authors later linked a missense DCLRE1C variant to TCR beta V- and J-gene trimming. 164 TCR beta chains were listed as cytomegalovirus-associated. It was taken for granted in presence/absence analyses that sequencing depth across donors was roughly uniform.

The TCR sequence derives from a male donor in good health and CMV-seronegative. The material sequenced was PBMCs.

The CDR3 region is CASSLSLQGDYGYTF. Here the CDR3 DNA reads TGTGCCAGCAGCTTAAGCTTACAGGGGGACTATGGCTACACCTTC. This sequence joins TRBV7-8 and TRBJ1-2, with 8 bases fitting TRBD1. V was clipped by 2 bases and J by 3 bases; unmatched bases: 5. CDR3 length: 15 amino acids. The germline V gene has CDR1 SGHVS and CDR2 FQNEAQ.